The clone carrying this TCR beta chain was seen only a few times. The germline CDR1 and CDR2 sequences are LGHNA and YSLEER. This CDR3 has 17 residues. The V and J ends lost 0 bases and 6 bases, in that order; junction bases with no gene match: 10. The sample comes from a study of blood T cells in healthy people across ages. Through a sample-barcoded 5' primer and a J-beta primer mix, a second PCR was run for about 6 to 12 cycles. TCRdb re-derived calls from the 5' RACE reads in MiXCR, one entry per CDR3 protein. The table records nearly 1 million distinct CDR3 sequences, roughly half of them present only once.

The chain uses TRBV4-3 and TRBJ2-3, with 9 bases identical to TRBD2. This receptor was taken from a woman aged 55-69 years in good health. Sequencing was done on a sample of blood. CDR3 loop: CASSQDGAGGPVDTQYF. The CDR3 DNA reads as TGCGCCAGCAGCCAAGATGGGGCGGGAGGGCCTGTTGATACGCAGTATTTT.